These 5 T cell receptor beta chains share one sample of origin, sequenced in a study of T cell responses to AZD1222 COVID-19 vaccine. TCRdb's table, derived via immunoSEQ multiplex PCR, lists solely in-frame clones and lacks some. The table lists around 170,000 clones, around nine tenths of them singletons. Sequenced material: peripheral blood, taken 28 days after the second AZD1222 dose. The source of these receptors is an adult who received the AZD1222 COVID-19 vaccine.

In this sample, this clone turned up once. The chain carries TRBV5-8 and TRBJ2-3; TRBD2 matches at 11 bases. From germline, CDR1 is SGHTS and CDR2 YDEGEE. With V trimmed by 4 bases and J by 0 bases, 4 bases remained unmatched. The CDR3 is 16 residues long. The CDR3 here is CASSSGTSGSTDTQYF. In DNA form, the CDR3 reads TGTGCCAGCAGCAGTGGGACTAGCGGAAGCACAGATACGCAGTATTTT.

This clone was detected only once. The chain recombines TRBV5-6 with TRBJ1-5; D is uncertain. There are 17 residues in the CDR3. Germline CDR1 is SGHDT and CDR2 is YYEEEE. Trimming shortened V by 4 bases and J by 1 base, and 18 bases separated the two germline ends. Here the CDR3 reads CASSARGLLGSNQPQHF. DNA of the CDR3: TGTGCCAGCAGCGCTCGCGGACTACTGGGGAGCAATCAGCCCCAGCATTTT.

The chain combines TRBV12-3 or TRBV12-4 with TRBJ1-2; 12 nucleotides line up with TRBD1. With 6 bases clipped from V and 8 bases from J, the junction kept 4 bases outside the gene matches. The CDR3 covers 13 residues. The CDR3 DNA sequence: TGTGCCAGCAGAGGGGACAGGGGGCGGGGCTACACCTTC. It is translated as CASRGDRGRGYTF.

This clone occurred once. The chain uses TRBV9 and TRBJ1-2; 8 bases are a match to TRBD1. The CDR3 is 16 amino acids. The ends lost 3 bases at V and 6 bases at J; junction bases unmatched: 13. The germline V gene has CDR1 SGDLS and CDR2 YYNGEE. The CDR3: CASSGNGGQGSNGYTF. The CDR3 DNA is TGTGCCAGCAGCGGTAATGGCGGACAGGGAAGTAATGGCTACACCTTC.

The chain links TRBV24-1 to TRBJ2-2; the match to TRBD2 covers 9 bases. The germline CDR1 and CDR2 sequences are KGHDR and SFDVKD. J gave up 6 bases and V 2 bases, and 6 bases lay outside the gene matches. The CDR3 has 16 amino acids. The CDR3 loop reads CATSDWREGQSGELFF. CDR3 nucleotides: TGTGCCACCAGTGATTGGCGGGAGGGCCAATCCGGGGAGCTGTTTTTT.